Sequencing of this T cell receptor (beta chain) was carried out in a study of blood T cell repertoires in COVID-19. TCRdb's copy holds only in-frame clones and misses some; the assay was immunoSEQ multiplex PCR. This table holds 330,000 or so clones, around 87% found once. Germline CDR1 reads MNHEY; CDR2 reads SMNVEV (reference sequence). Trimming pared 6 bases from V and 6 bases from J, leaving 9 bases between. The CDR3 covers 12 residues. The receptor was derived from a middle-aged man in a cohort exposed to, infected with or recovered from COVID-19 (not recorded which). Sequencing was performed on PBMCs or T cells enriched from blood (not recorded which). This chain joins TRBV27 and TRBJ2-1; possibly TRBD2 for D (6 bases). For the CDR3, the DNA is TGTGCCAGCAGCCGACTAGGCAATGAGCAGTTCTTC. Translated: CASSRLGNEQFF.